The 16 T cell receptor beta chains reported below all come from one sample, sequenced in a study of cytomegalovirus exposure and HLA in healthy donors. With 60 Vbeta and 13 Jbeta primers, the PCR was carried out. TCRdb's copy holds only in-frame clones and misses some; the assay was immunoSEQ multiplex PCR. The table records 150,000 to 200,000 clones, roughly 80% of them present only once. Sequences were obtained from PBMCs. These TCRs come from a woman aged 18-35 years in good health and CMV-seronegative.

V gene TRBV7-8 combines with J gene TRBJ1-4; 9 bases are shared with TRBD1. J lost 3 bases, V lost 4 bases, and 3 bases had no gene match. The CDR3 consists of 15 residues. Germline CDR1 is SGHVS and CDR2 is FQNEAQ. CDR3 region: CASSSDRGANEKLFF. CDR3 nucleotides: TGTGCCAGCAGCTCAGACAGGGGGGCTAATGAAAAACTGTTTTTT. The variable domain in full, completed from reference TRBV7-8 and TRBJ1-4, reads GAGVSQSPRYKVAKRGQDVALRCDPISGHVSLFWYQQALGQGPEFLTYFQNEAQLDKSGLPSDRFFAERPEGSVSTLKIQRTQQEDSAVYLCASSSDRGANEKLFFGSGTQLSVL.

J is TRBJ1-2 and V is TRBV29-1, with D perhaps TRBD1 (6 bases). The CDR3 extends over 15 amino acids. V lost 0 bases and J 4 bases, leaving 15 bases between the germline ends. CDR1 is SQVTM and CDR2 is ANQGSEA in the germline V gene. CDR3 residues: CSVEDLGGQGYGYTF. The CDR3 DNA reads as TGCAGCGTTGAAGATCTCGGGGGGCAGGGCTATGGCTACACCTTC.

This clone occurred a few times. CDR3 sequence: CASSTGLYSTDTQYF. The CDR3 DNA reads TGTGCCAGTAGTACGGGACTTTATAGCACAGATACGCAGTATTTT. The rearrangement uses TRBV19 and TRBJ2-3; perhaps TRBD2 as D (6 bases). Deletions cut 4 bases from V and 0 bases from J, with 11 bases between. The germline CDR1 and CDR2 sequences are LNHDA and SQIVND (reference sequence). This CDR3 has 15 residues. Supplemented by reference TRBV19 and TRBJ2-3, the full variable domain reads DGGITQSPKYLFRKEGQNVTLSCEQNLNHDAMYWYRQDPGQGLRLIYYSQIVNDFQKGDIAEGYSVSREKKESFPLTVTSAQKNPTAFYLCASSTGLYSTDTQYFGPGTRLTVL.

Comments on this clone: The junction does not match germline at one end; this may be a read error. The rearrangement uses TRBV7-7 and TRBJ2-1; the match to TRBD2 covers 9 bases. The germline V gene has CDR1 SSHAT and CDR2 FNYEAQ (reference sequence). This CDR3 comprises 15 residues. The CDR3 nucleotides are TGTGCTAGCAGCGACGGCCTTAGCGGGAGCAATGAGCAGTTCTTC. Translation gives CASSDGLSGSNEQFF.

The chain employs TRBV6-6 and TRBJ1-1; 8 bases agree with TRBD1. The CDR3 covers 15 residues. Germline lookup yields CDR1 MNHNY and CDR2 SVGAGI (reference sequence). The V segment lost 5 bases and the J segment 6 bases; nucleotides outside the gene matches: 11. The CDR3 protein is CASSISDRGKSEAFF. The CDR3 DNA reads TGTGCCAGCAGTATTTCTGACAGGGGCAAATCTGAAGCTTTCTTT.

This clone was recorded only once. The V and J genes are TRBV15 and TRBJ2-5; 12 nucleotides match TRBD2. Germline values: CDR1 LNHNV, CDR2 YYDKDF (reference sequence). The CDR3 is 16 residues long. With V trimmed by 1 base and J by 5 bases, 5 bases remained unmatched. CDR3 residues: CATSRGASGRGETQYF. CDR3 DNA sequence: TGTGCCACCAGCAGAGGGGCTAGCGGGAGGGGGGAGACCCAGTACTTC.

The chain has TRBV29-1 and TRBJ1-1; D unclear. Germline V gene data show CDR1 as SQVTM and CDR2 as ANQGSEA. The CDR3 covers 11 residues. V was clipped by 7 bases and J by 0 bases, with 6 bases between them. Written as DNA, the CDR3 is TGCAGCGGTTTAGTGAACACTGAAGCTTTCTTT. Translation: CSGLVNTEAFF.

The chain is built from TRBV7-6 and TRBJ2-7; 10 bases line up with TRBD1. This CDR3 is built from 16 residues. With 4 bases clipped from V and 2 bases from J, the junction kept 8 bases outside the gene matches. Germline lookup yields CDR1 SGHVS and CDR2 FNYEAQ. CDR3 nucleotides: TGTGCCAGCAGCTCTGTCCCGGGACAGGGGACCTACGAGCAGTACTTC. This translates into CASSSVPGQGTYEQYF.

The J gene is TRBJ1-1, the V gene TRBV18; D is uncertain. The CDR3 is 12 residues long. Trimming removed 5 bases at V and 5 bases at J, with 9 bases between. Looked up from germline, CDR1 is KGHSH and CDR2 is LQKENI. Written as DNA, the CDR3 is TGTGCCAGCTCAGATGCGGGGACTGAAGCTTTCTTT. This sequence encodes CASSDAGTEAFF.

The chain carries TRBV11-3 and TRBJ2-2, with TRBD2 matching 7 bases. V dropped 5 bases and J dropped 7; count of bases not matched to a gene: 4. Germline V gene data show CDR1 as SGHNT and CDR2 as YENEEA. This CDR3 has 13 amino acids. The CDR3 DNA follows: TGTGCCAGCAGCCACAGCGGGGTCGGGGAGCTGTTTTTT. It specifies CASSHSGVGELFF.

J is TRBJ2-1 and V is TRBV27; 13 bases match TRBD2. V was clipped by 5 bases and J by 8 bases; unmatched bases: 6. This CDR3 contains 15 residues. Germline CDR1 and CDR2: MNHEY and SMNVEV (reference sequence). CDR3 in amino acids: CASSLTSGRGDEQFF. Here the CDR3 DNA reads TGTGCCAGCAGTCTCACTAGCGGGAGGGGTGATGAGCAGTTCTTC.

In DNA form, the CDR3 reads TGTGCCAGCAGCTCACGGGGTCCCCCGGATACGCAGTATTTT. This sequence encodes CASSSRGPPDTQYF. The chain links TRBV7-2 to TRBJ2-3; TRBD2 might be the D (5 bases). Germline V gene data show CDR1 as SGHTA and CDR2 as FQGNSA. The CDR3 is 14 amino acids. The V end was cut by 4 bases, the J end by 6 bases, with 14 bases between.

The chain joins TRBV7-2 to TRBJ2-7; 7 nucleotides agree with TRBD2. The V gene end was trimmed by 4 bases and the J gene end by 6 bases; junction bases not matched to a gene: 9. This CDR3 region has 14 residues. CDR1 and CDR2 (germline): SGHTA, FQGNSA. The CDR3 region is CASSSLGLGREQYV. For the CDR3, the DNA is TGTGCCAGCAGCTCGCTAGGACTAGGCCGCGAGCAGTACGTC.

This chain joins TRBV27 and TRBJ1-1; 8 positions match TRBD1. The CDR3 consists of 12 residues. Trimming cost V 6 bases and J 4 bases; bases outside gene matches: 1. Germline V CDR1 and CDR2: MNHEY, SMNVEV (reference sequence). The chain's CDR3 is CASSTGGTEAFF. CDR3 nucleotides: TGTGCCAGCAGCACAGGGGGCACTGAAGCTTTCTTT.

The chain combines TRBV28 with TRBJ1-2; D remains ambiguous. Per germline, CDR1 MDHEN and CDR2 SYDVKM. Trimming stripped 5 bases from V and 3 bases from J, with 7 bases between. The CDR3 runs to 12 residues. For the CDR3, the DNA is TGTGCCAGCAGTCCCATTGACTATGGCTACACCTTC. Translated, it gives CASSPIDYGYTF.

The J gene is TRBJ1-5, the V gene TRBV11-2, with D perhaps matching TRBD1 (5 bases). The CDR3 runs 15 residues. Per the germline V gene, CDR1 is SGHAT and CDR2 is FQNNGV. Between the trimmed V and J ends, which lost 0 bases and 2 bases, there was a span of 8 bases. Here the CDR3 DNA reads TGTGCCAGCAGCTTAGAGGGGCAGGGCAATCAGCCCCAGCATTTT. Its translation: CASSLEGQGNQPQHF.